Reported below is one T cell receptor (beta chain). The antigen remains unidentified. The study drew its donors from healthy HIV-negative adults without recent acute infections or vaccinations. The repertoire was sequenced with immunoSEQ multiplex PCR; TCRdb's copy has only in-frame clones and lacks some. The sample carries some 2.4 million clones, 93% recorded once. This record belongs to a study of shared clonotypes between healthy human individuals. In the study overall: Each donor contributed plates that comprised three CD4 naive, three CD4 memory, two CD8 naive and one CD8 memory. Study-wide results and limits: Non-shared clonotypes were found to have lower generation probabilities than the clonotypes that were shared by all four of the sorted-subset donors.

This CDR3 region has 15 residues. Losses at the gene ends were 2 bases for V and 4 bases for J; bases not matched to a gene: 3. Per the germline V gene, CDR1 is SEHNR and CDR2 is FQNEAQ (reference sequence). The sample consisted of naive CD4+ T cells from PBMCs. Subset noted: CD45RA+ positively selected. This sequence originates from a man younger than 30 in good health. Some clones in this sample may be carry-over from other donors' samples. The rearrangement uses TRBV7-9 and TRBJ2-3, with TRBD1 matching over 10 bases. CDR3 coding DNA: TGTGCCAGCAGCTTAATAGGGACAGGGGCAGATACGCAGTATTTT. Protein sequence: CASSLIGTGADTQYF.